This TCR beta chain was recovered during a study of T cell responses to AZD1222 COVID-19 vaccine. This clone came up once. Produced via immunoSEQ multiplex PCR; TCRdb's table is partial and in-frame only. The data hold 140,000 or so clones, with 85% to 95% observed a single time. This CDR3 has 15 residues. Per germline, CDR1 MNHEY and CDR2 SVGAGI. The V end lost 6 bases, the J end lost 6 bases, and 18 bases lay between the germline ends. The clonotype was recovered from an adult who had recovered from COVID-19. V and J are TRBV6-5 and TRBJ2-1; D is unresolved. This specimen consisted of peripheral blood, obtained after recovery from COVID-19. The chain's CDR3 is CASSPVSAALNEQFF. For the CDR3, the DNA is TGTGCCAGCAGCCCCGTCAGCGCCGCCCTCAATGAGCAGTTCTTC.